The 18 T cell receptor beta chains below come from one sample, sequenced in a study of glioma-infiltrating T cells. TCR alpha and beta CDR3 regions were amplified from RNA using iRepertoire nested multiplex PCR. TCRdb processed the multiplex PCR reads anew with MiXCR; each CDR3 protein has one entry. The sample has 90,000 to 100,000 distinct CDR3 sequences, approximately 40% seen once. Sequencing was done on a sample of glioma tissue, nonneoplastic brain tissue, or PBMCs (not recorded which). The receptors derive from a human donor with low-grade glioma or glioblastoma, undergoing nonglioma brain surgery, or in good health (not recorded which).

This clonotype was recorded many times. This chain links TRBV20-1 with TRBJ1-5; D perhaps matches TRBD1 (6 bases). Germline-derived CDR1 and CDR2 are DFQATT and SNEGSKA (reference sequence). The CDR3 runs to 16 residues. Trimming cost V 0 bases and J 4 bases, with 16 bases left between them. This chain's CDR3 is CSARDSRQGLNQPQHF. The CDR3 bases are TGCAGTGCTAGAGATAGTCGGCAGGGGCTGAATCAGCCCCAGCATTTT.

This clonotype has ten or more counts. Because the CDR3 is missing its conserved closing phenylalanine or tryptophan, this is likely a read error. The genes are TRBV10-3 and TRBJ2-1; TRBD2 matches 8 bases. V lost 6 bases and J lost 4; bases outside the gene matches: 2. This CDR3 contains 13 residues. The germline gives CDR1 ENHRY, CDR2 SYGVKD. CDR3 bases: TGTGCCATCAGGACTAGCGCTTACAATGAGCAGTTCCTC. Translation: CAIRTSAYNEQFL.

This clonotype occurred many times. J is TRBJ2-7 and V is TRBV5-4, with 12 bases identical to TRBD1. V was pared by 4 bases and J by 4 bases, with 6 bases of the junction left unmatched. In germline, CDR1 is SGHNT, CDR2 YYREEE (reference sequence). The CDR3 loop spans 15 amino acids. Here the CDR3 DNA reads TGTGCCAGCAGCCCGGGACAGGGGGCTCGGTACGAGCAGTACTTC. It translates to CASSPGQGARYEQYF.

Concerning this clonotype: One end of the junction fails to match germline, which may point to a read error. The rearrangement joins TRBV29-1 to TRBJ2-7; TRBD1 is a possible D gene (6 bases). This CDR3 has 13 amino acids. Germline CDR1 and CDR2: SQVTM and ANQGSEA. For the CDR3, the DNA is TGCAGCGCCCAACCACAGGGCTCCTACGGGCAGCACTTC. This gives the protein CSAQPQGSYGQHF.

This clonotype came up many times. CDR3 in DNA: TGTGCCAGCAGCCTGACAGAACTTCAAGAGACCCAGTACTTC. Translating gives CASSLTELQETQYF. The V gene is TRBV3-1, the J gene TRBJ2-5; TRBD1 might be the D (5 bases). The germline V and J ends were trimmed by 4 bases and 2 bases, with 11 bases remaining between them. Per germline, CDR1 LGHDT and CDR2 YNNKEL (reference sequence). The CDR3 has 14 residues.

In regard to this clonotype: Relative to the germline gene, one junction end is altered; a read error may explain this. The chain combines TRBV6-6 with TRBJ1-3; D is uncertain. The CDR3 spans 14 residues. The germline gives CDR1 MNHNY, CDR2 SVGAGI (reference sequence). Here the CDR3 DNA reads TGTGCCAGCAGTCCCGAGTCCTCTGGAAACACCGTATATTTT. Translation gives CASSPESSGNTVYF.

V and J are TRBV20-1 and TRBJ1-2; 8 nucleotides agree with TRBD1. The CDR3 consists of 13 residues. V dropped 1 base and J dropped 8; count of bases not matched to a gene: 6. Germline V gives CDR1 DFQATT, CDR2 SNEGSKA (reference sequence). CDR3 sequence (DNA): TGCAGTGCTAGAGCGGCCAGGGGGCTAGGCTACACCTTC. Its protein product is CSARAARGLGYTF.

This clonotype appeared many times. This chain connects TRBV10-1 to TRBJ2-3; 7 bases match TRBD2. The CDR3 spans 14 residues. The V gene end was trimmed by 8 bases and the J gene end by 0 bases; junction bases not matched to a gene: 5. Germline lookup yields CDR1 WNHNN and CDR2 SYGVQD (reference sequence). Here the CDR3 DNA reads TGCGCCAGCGCCGGGACTATGAGCACAGATACGCAGTATTTT. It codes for CASAGTMSTDTQYF.

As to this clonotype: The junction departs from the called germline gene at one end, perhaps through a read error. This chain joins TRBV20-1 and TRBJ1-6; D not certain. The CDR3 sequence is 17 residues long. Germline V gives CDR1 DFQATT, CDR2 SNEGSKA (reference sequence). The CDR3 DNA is TGCAGTGCCTTCCTTGACGGGTTCAGCTCCTATGATTCACCCCTCCACTTT. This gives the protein CSAFLDGFSSYDSPLHF.

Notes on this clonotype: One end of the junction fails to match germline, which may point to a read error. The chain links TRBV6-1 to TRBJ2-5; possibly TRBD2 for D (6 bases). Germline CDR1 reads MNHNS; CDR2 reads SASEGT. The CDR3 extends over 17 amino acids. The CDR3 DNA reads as TGTGCCAGCAGGGGCCCGGATGGGGCTAGCGACCAGGAGACCCAGTACTTC. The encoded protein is CASRGPDGASDQETQYF.

This chain's CDR3 is CASTPGEGRLDTQYF. The CDR3 DNA follows: TGTGCCAGCACTCCTGGAGAGGGGAGGCTAGATACGCAGTATTTT. The rearrangement links TRBV5-8 to TRBJ2-3; perhaps TRBD2 as D (6 bases). CDR1 and CDR2 from the germline V gene are SGHTS and YDEGEE. The V and J ends lost 6 bases and 5 bases respectively, with 19 bases between them. The CDR3 runs to 15 residues.

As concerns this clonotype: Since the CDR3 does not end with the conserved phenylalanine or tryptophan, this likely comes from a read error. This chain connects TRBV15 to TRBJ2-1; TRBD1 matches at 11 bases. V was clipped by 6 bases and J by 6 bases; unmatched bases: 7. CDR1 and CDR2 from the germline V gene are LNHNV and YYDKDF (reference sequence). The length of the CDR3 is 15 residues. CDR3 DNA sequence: TGTGCCACCAGAGGACAGGGGGCTACTGGCAATGAGCAGTTCCTC. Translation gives CATRGQGATGNEQFL.

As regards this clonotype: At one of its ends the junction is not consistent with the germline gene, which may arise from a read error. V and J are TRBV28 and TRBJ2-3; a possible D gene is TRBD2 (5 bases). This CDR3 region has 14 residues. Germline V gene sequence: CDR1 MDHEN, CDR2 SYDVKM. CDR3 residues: CASNLLRGSDTQYF. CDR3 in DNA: TGTGCCAGCAATTTACTTCGGGGTTCAGACACGCAGTATTTT.

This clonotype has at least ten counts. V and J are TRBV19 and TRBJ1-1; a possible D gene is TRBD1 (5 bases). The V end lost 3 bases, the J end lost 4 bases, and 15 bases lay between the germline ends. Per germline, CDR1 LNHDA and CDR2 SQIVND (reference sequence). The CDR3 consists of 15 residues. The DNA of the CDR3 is TGTGCCAGTAGTATCGTAGGGGTGGTGGGCACTGAAGCTTTCTTT. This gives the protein CASSIVGVVGTEAFF. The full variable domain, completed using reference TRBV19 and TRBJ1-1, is DGGITQSPKYLFRKEGQNVTLSCEQNLNHDAMYWYRQDPGQGLRLIYYSQIVNDFQKGDIAEGYSVSREKKESFPLTVTSAQKNPTAFYLCASSIVGVVGTEAFFGQGTRLTVV.

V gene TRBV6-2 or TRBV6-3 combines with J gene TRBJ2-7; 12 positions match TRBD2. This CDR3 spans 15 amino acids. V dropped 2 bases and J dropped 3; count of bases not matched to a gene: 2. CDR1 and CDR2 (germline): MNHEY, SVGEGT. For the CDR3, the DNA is TGTGCCAGCAGTTACGGGACTAGCGGGCACTACGAGCAGTACTTC. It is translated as CASSYGTSGHYEQYF.

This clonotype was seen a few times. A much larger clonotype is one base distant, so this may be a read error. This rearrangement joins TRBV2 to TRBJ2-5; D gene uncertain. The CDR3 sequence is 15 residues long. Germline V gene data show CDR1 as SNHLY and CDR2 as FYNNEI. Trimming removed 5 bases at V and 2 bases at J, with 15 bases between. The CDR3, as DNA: TGTGCCAGCAGTAATCCTAGAGAGTTTCAAGAGACCCAGTACTTC. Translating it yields CASSNPREFQETQYF. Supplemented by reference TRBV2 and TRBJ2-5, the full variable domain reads EPEVTQTPSHQVTQMGQEVILRCVPISNHLYFYWYRQILGQKVEFLVSFYNNEISEKSEIFDDQFSVERPDGSNFTLKIRSTKLEDSAMYFCASSNPREFQETQYFGPGTRLLVL.

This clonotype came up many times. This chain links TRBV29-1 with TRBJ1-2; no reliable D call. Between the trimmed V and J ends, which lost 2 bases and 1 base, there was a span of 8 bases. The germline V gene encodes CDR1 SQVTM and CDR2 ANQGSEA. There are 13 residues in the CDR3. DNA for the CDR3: TGCAGCGTTGAATCGCCGAATAACTATGGCTACACCTTC. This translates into CSVESPNNYGYTF.

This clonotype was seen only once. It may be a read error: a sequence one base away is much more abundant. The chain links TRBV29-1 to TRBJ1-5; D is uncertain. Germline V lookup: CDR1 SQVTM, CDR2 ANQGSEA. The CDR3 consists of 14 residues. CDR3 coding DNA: TGCAGCGTTGGGGGTACGGATATCAATCATCCCCAGCATTTT. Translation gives CSVGGTDINHPQHF.